This T cell receptor (beta chain) emerged from a study of CD4 T cells in relation to SARS-CoV-2 and coronaviruses. Study background: PBMCs were cultured with antigen for over 8 days before TCR beta sequencing.

Before the COVID-19 pandemic, during about 2011-2019, CD4+ T cells were taken from unexposed donors. The cells were cultured for around ten days before CD4+ T cells were isolated. Testing used SARS-CoV-2 S/N and four cold-coronavirus spikes on unexposed-donor CD4+ T cells, cells permitting. Approximately 1.9 million PBMCs per well were cultured with approximately 9.2 IU/ml IL-2. A word on this clone: Its matching antigen is unknown.

Germline-derived CDR1 and CDR2 are SGHAT and FQNNGV. Trimming took 5 bases from V and 3 from J, leaving 16 bases between them. This CDR3 spans 15 amino acids. Libraries were prepared by immunoSEQ multiplex PCR; TCRdb keeps only in-frame clonotypes and omits some of them. The sample shows over 15,000 clones, roughly 80% of them seen only once. Study results and caveats: In around two thirds of donors, memory CD4+ clonotypes crossrecognized SARS-CoV-2 and at least one common cold coronavirus spike.

The V and J genes are TRBV11-2 and TRBJ1-2; no clear D. Source material: CD4+ T cells from PBMCs, cultured in vitro. The TCR sequence derives from a human donor in good health. CDR3 nucleotides: TGTGCCAGCAGCCCACACCGAAGAGCCGACTATGGCTACACCTTC. This translates into CASSPHRRADYGYTF.